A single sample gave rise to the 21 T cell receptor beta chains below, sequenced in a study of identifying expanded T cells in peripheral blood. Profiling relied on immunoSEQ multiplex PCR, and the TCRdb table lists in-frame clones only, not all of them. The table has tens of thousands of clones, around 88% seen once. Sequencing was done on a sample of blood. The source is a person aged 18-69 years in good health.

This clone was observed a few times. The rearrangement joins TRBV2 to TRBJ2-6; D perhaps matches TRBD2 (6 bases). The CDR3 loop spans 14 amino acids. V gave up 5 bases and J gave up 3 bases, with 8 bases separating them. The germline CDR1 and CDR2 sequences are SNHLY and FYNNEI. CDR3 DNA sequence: TGTGCCAGCAGTTTGGAGGGTGGGGCCAACGTCCTGACTTTC. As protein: CASSLEGGANVLTF.

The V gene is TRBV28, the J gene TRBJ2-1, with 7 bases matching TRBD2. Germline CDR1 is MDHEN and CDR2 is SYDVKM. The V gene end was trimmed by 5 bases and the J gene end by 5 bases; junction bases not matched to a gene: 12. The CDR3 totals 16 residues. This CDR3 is CASSGVGTNFNNEQFF. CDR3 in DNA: TGTGCCAGCAGTGGGGTGGGGACTAACTTTAACAATGAGCAGTTCTTC.

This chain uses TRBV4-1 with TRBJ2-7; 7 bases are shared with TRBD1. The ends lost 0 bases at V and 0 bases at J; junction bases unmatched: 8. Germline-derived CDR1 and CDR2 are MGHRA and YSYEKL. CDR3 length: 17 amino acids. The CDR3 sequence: CASSQEDQTGLSYEQYF. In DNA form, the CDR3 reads TGCGCCAGCAGCCAAGAAGATCAGACAGGGCTCTCCTACGAGCAGTACTTC.

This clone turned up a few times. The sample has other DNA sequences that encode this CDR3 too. In nucleotides, the CDR3 is TGTGCCAGCAGTGATGGACTAGCGGGAGATGAGCAGTTCTTC. Amino acids: CASSDGLAGDEQFF. The chain joins TRBV6-4 to TRBJ2-1, with 13 bases fitting TRBD2. The CDR3 runs to 14 residues. Germline values: CDR1 MRHNA, CDR2 SNTAGT. V lost 3 bases and J lost 8; bases outside the gene matches: 1.

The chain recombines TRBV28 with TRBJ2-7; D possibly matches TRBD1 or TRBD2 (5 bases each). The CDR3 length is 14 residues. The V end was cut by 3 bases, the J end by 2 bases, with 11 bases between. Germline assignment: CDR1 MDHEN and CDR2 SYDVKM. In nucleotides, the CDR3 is TGTGCCAGCAGTTTGCTCCGGGGCCCCTACGAGCAGTACTTC. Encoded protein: CASSLLRGPYEQYF.

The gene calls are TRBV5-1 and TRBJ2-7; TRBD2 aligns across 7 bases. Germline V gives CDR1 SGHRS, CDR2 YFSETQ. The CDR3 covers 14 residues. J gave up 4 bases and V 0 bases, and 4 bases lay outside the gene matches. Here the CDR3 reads CASSLDGGSYEQYF. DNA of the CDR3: TGCGCCAGCAGCTTGGACGGGGGGTCGTACGAGCAGTACTTC.

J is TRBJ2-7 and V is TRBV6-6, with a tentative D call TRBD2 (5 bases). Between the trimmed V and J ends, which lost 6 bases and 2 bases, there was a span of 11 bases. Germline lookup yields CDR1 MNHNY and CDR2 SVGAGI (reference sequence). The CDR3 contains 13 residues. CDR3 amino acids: CASSPRETYEQYF. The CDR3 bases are TGTGCCAGCAGCCCCCGGGAAACCTACGAGCAGTACTTC.

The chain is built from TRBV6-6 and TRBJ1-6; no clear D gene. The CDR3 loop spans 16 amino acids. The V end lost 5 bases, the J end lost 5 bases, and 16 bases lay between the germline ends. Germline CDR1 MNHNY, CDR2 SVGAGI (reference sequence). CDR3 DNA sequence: TGTGCCAGCAGTAAGAGTCCCCGCTATGATAATTCACCCCTCCACTTT. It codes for CASSKSPRYDNSPLHF.

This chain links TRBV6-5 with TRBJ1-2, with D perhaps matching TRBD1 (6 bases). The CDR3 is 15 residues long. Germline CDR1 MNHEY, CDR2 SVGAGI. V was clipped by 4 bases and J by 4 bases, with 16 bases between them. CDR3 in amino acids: CASSSGGGSIYGYTF. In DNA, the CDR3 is TGTGCCAGCAGTTCTGGAGGGGGGTCTATCTATGGCTACACCTTC.

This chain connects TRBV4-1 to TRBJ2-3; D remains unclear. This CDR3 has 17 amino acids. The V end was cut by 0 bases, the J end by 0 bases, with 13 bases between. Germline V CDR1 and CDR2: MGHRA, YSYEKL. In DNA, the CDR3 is TGCGCCAGCAGCCAAGACGGCACAGCCGCTAGCACAGATACGCAGTATTTT. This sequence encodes CASSQDGTAASTDTQYF.

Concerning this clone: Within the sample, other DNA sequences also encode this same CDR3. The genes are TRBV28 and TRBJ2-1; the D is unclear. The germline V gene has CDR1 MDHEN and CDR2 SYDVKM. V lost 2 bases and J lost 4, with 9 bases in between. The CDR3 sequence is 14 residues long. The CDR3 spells CASSLLGSYNEQFF. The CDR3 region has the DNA TGTGCCAGCAGTTTACTGGGGTCATACAATGAGCAGTTCTTC.

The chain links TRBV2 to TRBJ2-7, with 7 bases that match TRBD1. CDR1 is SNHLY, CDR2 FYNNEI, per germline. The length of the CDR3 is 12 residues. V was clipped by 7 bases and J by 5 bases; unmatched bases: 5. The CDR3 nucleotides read TGTGCCAGCACCTATACAGGGGACGAGCAGTACTTC. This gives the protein CASTYTGDEQYF.

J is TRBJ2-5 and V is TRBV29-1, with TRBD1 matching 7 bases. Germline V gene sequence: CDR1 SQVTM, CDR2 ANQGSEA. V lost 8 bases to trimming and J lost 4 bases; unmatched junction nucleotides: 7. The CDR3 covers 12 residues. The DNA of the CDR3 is TGCAGCTCGACAGGGAGTAGAGAGACCCAGTACTTC. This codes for CSSTGSRETQYF.

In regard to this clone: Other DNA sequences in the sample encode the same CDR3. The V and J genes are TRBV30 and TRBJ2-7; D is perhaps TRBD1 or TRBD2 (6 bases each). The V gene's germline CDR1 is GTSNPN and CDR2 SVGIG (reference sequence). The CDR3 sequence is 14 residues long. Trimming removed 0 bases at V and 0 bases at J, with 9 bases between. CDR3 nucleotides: TGTGCCTGGAGTGTAGGGGGGAGCTCCTACGAGCAGTACTTC. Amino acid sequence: CAWSVGGSSYEQYF.

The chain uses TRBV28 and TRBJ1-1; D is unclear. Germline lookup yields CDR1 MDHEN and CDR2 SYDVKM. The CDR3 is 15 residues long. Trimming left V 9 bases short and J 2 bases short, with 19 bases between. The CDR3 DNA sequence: TGTGCCAGGAGTCCCTGGACCGACCTAAACACTGAAGCTTTCTTT. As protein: CARSPWTDLNTEAFF.

The CDR3 loop is CASSGQSEETQYF. Here the CDR3 DNA reads TGTGCCAGCAGCGGACAGTCGGAAGAGACCCAGTACTTC. This sequence joins TRBV11-3 and TRBJ2-5; TRBD1 might be the D (6 bases). The germline V gene encodes CDR1 SGHNT and CDR2 YENEEA. This CDR3 has 13 amino acids. The germline V and J ends were trimmed by 5 bases and 3 bases, with 10 bases remaining between them. Looking up the rest from reference TRBV11-3 and TRBJ2-5 gives the full variable domain: EAGVVQSPRYKIIEKKQPVAFWCNPISGHNTLYWYLQNLGQGPELLIRYENEEAVDDSQLPKDRFSAERLKGVDSTLKIQPAELGDSAVYLCASSGQSEETQYFGPGTRLLVL.

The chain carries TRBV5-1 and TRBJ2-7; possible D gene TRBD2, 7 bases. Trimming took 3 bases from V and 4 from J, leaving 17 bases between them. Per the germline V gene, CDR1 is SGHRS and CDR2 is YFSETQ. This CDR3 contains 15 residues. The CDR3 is CASSSFAGAGYEQYF. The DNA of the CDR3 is TGCGCCAGCAGCTCCTTTGCGGGGGCTGGGTACGAGCAGTACTTC.

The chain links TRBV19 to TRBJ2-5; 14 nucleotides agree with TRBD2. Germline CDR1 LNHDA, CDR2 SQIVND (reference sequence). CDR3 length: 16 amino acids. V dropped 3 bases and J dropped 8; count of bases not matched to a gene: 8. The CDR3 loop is CASSITTSGGASTQYF. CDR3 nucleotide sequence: TGTGCCAGTAGTATCACGACTAGCGGGGGGGCGAGTACCCAGTACTTC.

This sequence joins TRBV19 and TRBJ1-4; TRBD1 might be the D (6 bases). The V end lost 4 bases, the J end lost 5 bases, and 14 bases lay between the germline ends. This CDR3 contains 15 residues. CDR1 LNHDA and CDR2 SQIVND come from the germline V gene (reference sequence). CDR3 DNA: TGTGCCAGTAGTAGCCTCGGGGGCCCCAATGAAAAACTGTTTTTT. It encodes CASSSLGGPNEKLFF. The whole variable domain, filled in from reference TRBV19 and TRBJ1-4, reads DGGITQSPKYLFRKEGQNVTLSCEQNLNHDAMYWYRQDPGQGLRLIYYSQIVNDFQKGDIAEGYSVSREKKESFPLTVTSAQKNPTAFYLCASSSLGGPNEKLFFGSGTQLSVL.

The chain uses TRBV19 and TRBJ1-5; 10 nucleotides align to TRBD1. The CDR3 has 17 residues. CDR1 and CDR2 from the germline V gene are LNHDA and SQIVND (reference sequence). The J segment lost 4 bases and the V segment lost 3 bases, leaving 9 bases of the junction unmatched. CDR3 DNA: TGTGCCAGTAGTATCTCCGGGACAGGGGTGAAAAATCAGCCCCAGCATTTT. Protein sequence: CASSISGTGVKNQPQHF.

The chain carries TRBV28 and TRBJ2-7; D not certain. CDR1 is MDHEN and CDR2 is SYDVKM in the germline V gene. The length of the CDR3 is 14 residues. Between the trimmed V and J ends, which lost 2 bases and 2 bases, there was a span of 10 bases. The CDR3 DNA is TGTGCCAGCAGTTTAGTCGCATCGCCCTACGAGCAGTACTTC. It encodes CASSLVASPYEQYF.